This TCR beta chain was documented in a study of T cell repertoires in cytomegalovirus infection. Overall study context: CMV infection and matching HLA type were both indicated by public TCR beta signatures. The study's findings and limits: Using cumulative public TCR beta family frequency, the authors identified those who carried CMV together with the relevant HLA. There were HLA-C-restricted CMV-specific TCR beta clonotypes dominating the ex vivo response.

TCRdb independently ran MiXCR on the reads; one entry per CDR3 protein. The sample lists about 680,000 distinct CDR3 sequences; roughly 24% were seen once. Germline values: CDR1 MNHEY, CDR2 SVGAGI. This CDR3 is 13 amino acids long. V lost 0 bases and J lost 6, with 5 bases in between. As to this clonotype: Antigen: not known.

V is TRBV6-5 and J is TRBJ2-2; D is uncertain. Input material: CD8+ T cells from PBMCs. The source is a human donor in good health (CMV status not recorded). Some clones in this sample may be carry-over from other donors' samples. CDR3 residues: CASSYSESGELFF. CDR3 nucleotides: TGTGCCAGCAGTTACTCGGAATCCGGGGAGCTGTTTTTT.